One and the same sample provided the 8 T cell receptor beta chains below, sequenced in a study of blood T cells in healthy people across ages. The second PCR ran about 6 to 12 cycles with a sample-barcoded 5' primer and J-beta primers. TCRdb recomputed calls from the 5' RACE reads with MiXCR, one row per CDR3 protein. The sample has about 1.6 million distinct CDR3 sequences; roughly 32% are singletons. The sample comprised blood. The receptors stem from a woman aged 25 to 39 in good health.

This clonotype was observed a few times. The chain couples TRBV5-1 to TRBJ1-1; a weak D match, TRBD1 (5 bases). V was shortened by 5 bases and J by 6 bases, with 14 bases between the two germline ends. The length of the CDR3 is 13 residues. Looked up from germline, CDR1 is SGHRS and CDR2 is YFSETQ. The CDR3 DNA reads as TGCGCCAGCAGTAACACAGGTTCCGCTGAAGCTTTCTTT. Translating gives CASSNTGSAEAFF.

The chain carries TRBV5-5 and TRBJ2-7; no firm D call. V lost 4 bases, J lost 0 bases, and 11 bases lay in between. Germline CDR1 reads SGHKS; CDR2 reads YYEKEE (reference sequence). CDR3 length equals 14 residues. CDR3 residues: CASSPALPSYEQYF. DNA of the CDR3: TGTGCCAGCAGCCCGGCCTTACCCTCCTACGAGCAGTACTTC.

The chain couples TRBV20-1 to TRBJ1-4; the D is unclear. The CDR3 totals 12 residues. The germline V gene has CDR1 DFQATT and CDR2 SNEGSKA (reference sequence). V was cut by 3 bases and J by 8 bases, with 10 bases left in between. CDR3 bases: TGCAGTGCTAGCGGTCCGTCAGAAAAACTGTTTTTT. Translated, it gives CSASGPSEKLFF.

V gene TRBV13 combines with J gene TRBJ1-1, with 10 bases that match TRBD1. The V segment lost 3 bases and the J segment 1 base; nucleotides outside the gene matches: 5. Germline values: CDR1 PRHDT, CDR2 FYEKMQ (reference sequence). This CDR3 spans 16 amino acids. The CDR3 here is CASSLGQGFRNTEAFF. For the CDR3, the DNA is TGTGCCAGCAGCTTGGGACAGGGGTTTCGGAACACTGAAGCTTTCTTT.

Here the CDR3 reads CASSLMAGNTDTQYF. The DNA for the CDR3 is TGTGCCAGCAGCTTGATGGCGGGGAACACAGATACGCAGTATTTT. The chain carries TRBV11-2 and TRBJ2-3; the D gene is possibly TRBD2 (6 bases). The V end was cut by 3 bases, the J end by 2 bases, with 12 bases between. Germline V gene sequence: CDR1 SGHAT, CDR2 FQNNGV. This CDR3 region has 15 residues.

This chain links TRBV3-1 with TRBJ2-7, with a weak D call TRBD2 (5 bases). This CDR3 comprises 12 residues. Germline V gene data show CDR1 as LGHDT and CDR2 as YNNKEL (reference sequence). The V and J ends lost 3 bases and 3 bases respectively, with 6 bases between them. This CDR3 is CASSHSVYEQYF. The CDR3 DNA sequence: TGTGCCAGCAGCCATAGCGTCTACGAGCAGTACTTC.

The V gene is TRBV3-1, the J gene TRBJ1-5; D gene ambiguous. The CDR3 spans 16 residues. Trimming took off 2 bases at V and 1 base at J, with 12 bases between the two ends. CDR1 is LGHDT, CDR2 YNNKEL, per germline (reference sequence). The CDR3 bases are TGTGCCAGCAGCCAATCCCCGCAAGCGAGCAATCAGCCCCAGCATTTT. Residues: CASSQSPQASNQPQHF.

The rearrangement links TRBV10-3 to TRBJ2-1, with 11 bases fitting TRBD1. The CDR3 covers 16 residues. CDR1 and CDR2 (germline): ENHRY, SYGVKD. J gave up 6 bases and V 5 bases, and 9 bases lay outside the gene matches. In DNA, the CDR3 is TGTGCCATCAGTACAACCCCCGGGACAGGGGGCAATGAGCAGTTCTTC. This gives the protein CAISTTPGTGGNEQFF.